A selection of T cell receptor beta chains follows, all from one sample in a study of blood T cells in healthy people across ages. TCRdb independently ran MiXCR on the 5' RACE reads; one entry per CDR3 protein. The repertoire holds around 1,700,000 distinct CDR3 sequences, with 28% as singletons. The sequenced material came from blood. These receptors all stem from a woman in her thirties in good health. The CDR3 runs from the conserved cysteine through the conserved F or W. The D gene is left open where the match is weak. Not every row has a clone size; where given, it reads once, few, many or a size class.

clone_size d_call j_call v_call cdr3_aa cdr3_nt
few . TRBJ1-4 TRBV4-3 CASSQDFSNEELFF TGCGCCAGCAGCCAAGATTTCTCTAATGAAGAACTGTTTTTT
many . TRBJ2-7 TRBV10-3 CAISESFGYEQYF TGTGCCATCAGTGAGTCGTTCGGCTACGAGCAGTACTTC
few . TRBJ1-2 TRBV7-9 CASSFYAGRGYQGYTF TGTGCCAGCAGCTTTTACGCGGGCAGGGGCTATCAAGGCTACACCTTC
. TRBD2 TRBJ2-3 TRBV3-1 CASSQGTTSGYGTQYF TGTGCCAGCAGCCAAGGAACGACTAGCGGCTATGGGACGCAGTATTTT
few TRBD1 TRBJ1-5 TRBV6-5 CASSPGGLGNQPQHF TGTGCCAGCAGTCCAGGGGGCCTAGGCAATCAGCCCCAGCATTTT
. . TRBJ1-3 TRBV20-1 CSAWAYSGNTIYF TGCAGTGCTTGGGCCTACTCTGGAAACACCATATATTTT
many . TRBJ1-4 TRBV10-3 CAISESRSDEKLFF TGTGCCATCAGTGAGTCACGGTCGGATGAAAAACTGTTTTTT
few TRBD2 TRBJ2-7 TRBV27 CASSVLAETYEQYF TGTGCCAGCAGCGTACTAGCGGAGACCTACGAGCAGTACTTC
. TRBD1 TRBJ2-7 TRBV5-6 CASSVPGQLSYEQYF TGTGCCAGCAGCGTCCCGGGACAGCTATCCTACGAGCAGTACTTC
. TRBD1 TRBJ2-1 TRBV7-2 CAGNPQGRTYNEQFF TGTGCCGGCAACCCACAGGGGCGAACCTACAATGAGCAGTTCTTC
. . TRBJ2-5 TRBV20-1 CSASVFVDGINEQYF TGCAGTGCCAGCGTCTTCGTGGACGGGATAAATGAGCAGTACTTC
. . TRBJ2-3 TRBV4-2 CASRGAEDTQYF TGTGCCAGCAGGGGGGCGGAGGATACGCAGTATTTT
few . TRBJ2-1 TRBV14 CASSQLIGGTMGQFF TGTGCCAGCAGCCAGCTTATTGGGGGGACCATGGGGCAGTTCTTC
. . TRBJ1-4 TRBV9 CASSSNRDRNEKLFF TGTGCCAGCAGCTCGAACAGGGATCGGAATGAAAAACTGTTTTTT
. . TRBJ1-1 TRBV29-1 CSVEMVGGQGYGAFF TGCAGCGTTGAAATGGTCGGGGGGCAGGGATATGGGGCTTTCTTT
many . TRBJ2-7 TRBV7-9 CASSSTRESPYEQYF TGTGCCAGCAGCTCAACCAGGGAATCGCCCTACGAGCAGTACTTC
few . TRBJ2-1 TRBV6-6 CAANKGRNNEQFF TGTGCCGCAAATAAGGGGAGGAACAATGAGCAGTTCTTC
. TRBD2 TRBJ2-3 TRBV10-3 CAISELAGAGDTQYF TGTGCCATCAGTGAACTAGCGGGAGCAGGAGATACGCAGTATTTT
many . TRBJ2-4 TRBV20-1 CSARRSPGNNIQYF TGCAGTGCTAGGAGGAGCCCAGGGAACAACATTCAGTACTTC
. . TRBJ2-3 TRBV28 CASSLFASSRDTDTQYF TGTGCCAGCAGTTTGTTCGCCTCCTCTCGAGACACAGATACGCAGTATTTT
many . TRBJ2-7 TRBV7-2 CASRQSPEYEQYF TGTGCCAGCAGACAAAGCCCCGAATACGAGCAGTACTTC
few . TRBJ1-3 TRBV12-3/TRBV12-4 CASSLSDGNTIYF TGTGCCAGCAGTTTATCGGATGGAAACACCATATATTTT
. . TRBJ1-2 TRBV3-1 CASSQENVGSYGYTF TGTGCCAGCAGCCAAGAAAACGTGGGCTCCTATGGCTACACCTTC
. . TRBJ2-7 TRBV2 CASGGAVTNEQYF TGTGCCAGCGGGGGGGCCGTCACCAATGAGCAGTACTTC
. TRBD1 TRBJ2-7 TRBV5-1 CAISPDRRNEQYF TGCGCCATCAGCCCGGACAGGCGGAACGAGCAGTACTTC
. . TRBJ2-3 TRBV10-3 CAISDKTRGSRDAQYF TGTGCCATCAGTGATAAAACTAGAGGGTCAAGGGATGCGCAGTATTTT
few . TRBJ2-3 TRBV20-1 CSGTEGGRVDTQYF TGCAGTGGGACCGAAGGGGGTCGGGTAGATACGCAGTATTTT
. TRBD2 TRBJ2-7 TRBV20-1 CSADSGGLSYEQYF TGCAGTGCTGATAGCGGGGGCCTATCCTACGAGCAGTACTTC
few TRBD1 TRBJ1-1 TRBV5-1 CASSQGGTGGGTEAFF TGCGCCAGCAGCCAAGGCGGCACAGGGGGCGGAACTGAAGCTTTCTTT
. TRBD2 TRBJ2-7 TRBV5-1 CASSPGSGSRSREQYF TGCGCCAGCAGCCCAGGGAGCGGGAGCCGAAGTCGCGAGCAGTACTTC
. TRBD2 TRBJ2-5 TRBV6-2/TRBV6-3 CASSAEDPGGVTQYF TGTGCCAGCAGTGCCGAGGATCCCGGGGGGGTGACCCAGTACTTC
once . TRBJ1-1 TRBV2 CASSGGVWRAFF TGTGCCAGCAGTGGAGGGGTTTGGAGAGCTTTCTTT
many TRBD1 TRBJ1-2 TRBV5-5 CASSIDFGQGKSGYTF TGTGCCAGCAGCATAGATTTTGGACAGGGGAAATCTGGCTACACCTTC
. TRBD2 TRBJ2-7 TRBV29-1 CSVALASSYNEQYF TGCAGCGTTGCACTAGCGAGCTCCTACAATGAGCAGTACTTC
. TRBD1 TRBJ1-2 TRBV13 CASSTGQRLYGYTF TGTGCCAGCAGCACGGGACAGAGACTCTATGGCTACACCTTC